The entry below describes one TCR beta chain. The target of this receptor is not known. No quality values exist for individual bases; no much larger clone is one base distant. CDR1 and CDR2, looked up from the germline V gene, are KGHDR and SFDVKD. Trimming at the junction amounts to 7 bases on V and 6 bases on J, and the germline ends lie 30 bases apart. Reading from cysteine to phenylalanine, the CDR3 counts 19 amino acids. Here the CDR3 DNA is all that survives: 57 bases in frame from base 1. Patients with uncontrolled infections, other autoimmune diseases, pregnancy or lactation were excluded. Diagnoses were based on clinical symptoms, serum thyroxine and TRAb, thyroid ultrasound and orbital computed tomography. Total RNA was extracted using Trizol reagent, and RNA quality was assessed on an Agilent 2100 Bioanalyzer. TCR beta CDR3 regions were amplified from RNA transcripts. For the first round of RT-PCR on the TCR CDR3, the HTBI primer set was used together with the Qiagen OneStep RT-PCR kit. Libraries were constructed in a second round of multiplex PCR, after which size selection and purification were carried out. Libraries were sequenced paired-end with 100 bp reads on an Illumina HiSeq2000. As for the authors' bioinformatics: SOAPnuke was used to process the raw data, with reads discarded if the reads contained adapters or uncalled bases, had a mean Phred below 15, or lacked an exact constant-primer or identifier match. COPE v1.2.5 was used to merge high-quality paired reads, and clonotypes were defined as unique nucleotide sequences. MiTCR v1.1 was used to align clonotypes to the IMGT TRBV, TRBD and TRBJ reference segments. The analysis was restricted to V-J combinations with a frequency above 0.0001, which together covered roughly 99% of the repertoires. A TCS score was defined as the ratio of F50 (clonal expansion) to E x V (chaos), with BLOSUM62-based TCRdist applied between CDR3 peptides within each V-J. Welch's t-statistics and random forest reduced 450 to 600 V-J features to around 14, which were used in a naive Bayes classifier (R e1071). The similarity between thyroid and blood repertoires was quantified using the Morisita-Horn index. TCRdb redid the processing of the public reads, applying fastp at Q25 and MiXCR, and retained in-frame beta chains. Duplicate CDR3 protein sequences are folded into a single record with the most common DNA and genes. These V and J calls originate from TCRdb's pipeline instead of the authors' own analysis. This sample lists 550,000 to 700,000 distinct CDR3 sequences; approximately 44% were detected once. The top ten hold 15% to 20% of the sample.

The data derive from a study of T cells in Graves' hyperthyroidism and ophthalmopathy (dated by TCRdb to between 2018 and 2020). A note on the overall study: A discovery cohort of roughly 100 patients, 43 with Graves' ophthalmopathy and roughly 59 with stable Graves' hyperthyroidism, was used to find distinguishing TCR V-J signatures. An independent validation cohort of under 20 hyperthyroidism patients and more than 15 patients who later progressed to ophthalmopathy tested prospective prediction of ophthalmopathy. The approximately 98 discovery patients were randomly divided into training and test sets at a 7:3 ratio. In six Graves' hyperthyroidism patients, the study also compared T-cell repertoires from thyroid tissue with T-cell repertoires from blood. After sampling, hyperthyroidism patients received methimazole starting at 30 mg daily, and ophthalmopathy patients received high-dose intravenous methylprednisolone. The paper describes TCR Vbeta CDR3 sequencing of roughly 130 peripheral blood samples, made up of 43 ophthalmopathy patients, around 78 hyperthyroidism patients and about 17 progressor patients.

What the research found in general, with its limitations: Most expanded thyroid clonotypes (frequency above 0.001) were also detected in blood, a finding suggesting that blood repertoires may reflect thyroid immune responses. No statistical method was used to fix the sample size in advance, and group allocation was not hidden from the investigators. Ophthalmopathy was separated from stable hyperthyroidism by a 13 V-J signature model, with approximately 89% sensitivity and 81% to 82% specificity obtained in cross-validation and 80%/75% obtained in testing. During validation, the model predicted progression to ophthalmopathy a median of roughly six months ahead of onset, with 60% to 71% sensitivity and less than 85% specificity.

The receptor chain draws on TRBV24-1 and TRBJ1-5; a tentative D match to TRBD1 spans 6 bases. Sequences were obtained from peripheral blood or thyroid tissue (not recorded which). The receptor's source is an adult woman with Graves' disease, either hyperthyroidism or ophthalmopathy (not recorded which). The DNA is as follows: TGTGCCACCAGCCCAACAGGGAGGGACACCGGGGGAATGGGTCAGCCCCAGCATTTT. It translates as CATSPTGRDTGGMGQPQHF.